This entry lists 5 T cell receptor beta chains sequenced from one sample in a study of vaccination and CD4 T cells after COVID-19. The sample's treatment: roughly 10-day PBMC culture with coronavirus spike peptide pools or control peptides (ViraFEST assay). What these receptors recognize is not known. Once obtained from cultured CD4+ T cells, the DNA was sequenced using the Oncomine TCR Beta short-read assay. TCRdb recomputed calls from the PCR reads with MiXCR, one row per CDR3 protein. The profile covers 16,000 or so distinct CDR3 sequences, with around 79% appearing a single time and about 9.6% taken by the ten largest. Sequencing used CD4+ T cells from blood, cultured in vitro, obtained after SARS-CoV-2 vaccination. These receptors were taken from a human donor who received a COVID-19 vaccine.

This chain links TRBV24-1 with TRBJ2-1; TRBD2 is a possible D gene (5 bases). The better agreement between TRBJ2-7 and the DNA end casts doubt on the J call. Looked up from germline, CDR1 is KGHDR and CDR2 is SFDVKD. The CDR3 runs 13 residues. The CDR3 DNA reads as TGTGCCACCAGCGGCCCAGGAGGTTACGAGCAGTACTTC. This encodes CATSGPGGYEQYF.

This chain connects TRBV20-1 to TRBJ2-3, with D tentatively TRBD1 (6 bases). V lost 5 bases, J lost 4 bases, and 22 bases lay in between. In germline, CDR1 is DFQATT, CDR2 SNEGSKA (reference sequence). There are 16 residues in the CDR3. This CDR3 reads CSAPGVLQGLPDTQYF. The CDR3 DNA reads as TGCAGTGCTCCAGGGGTACTACAGGGTCTCCCAGATACGCAGTATTTT.

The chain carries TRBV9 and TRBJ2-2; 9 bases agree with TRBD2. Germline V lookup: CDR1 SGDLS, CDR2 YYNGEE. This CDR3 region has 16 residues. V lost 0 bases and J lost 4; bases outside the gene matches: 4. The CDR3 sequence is CASSVAAGGATGELFF. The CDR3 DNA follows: TGTGCCAGCAGCGTAGCGGCGGGGGGGGCCACCGGGGAGCTGTTTTTT. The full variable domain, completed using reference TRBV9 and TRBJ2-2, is DSGVTQTPKHLITATGQRVTLRCSPRSGDLSVYWYQQSLDQGLQFLIQYYNGEERAKGNILERFSAQQFPDLHSELNLSSLELGDSALYFCASSVAAGGATGELFFGEGSRLTVL.

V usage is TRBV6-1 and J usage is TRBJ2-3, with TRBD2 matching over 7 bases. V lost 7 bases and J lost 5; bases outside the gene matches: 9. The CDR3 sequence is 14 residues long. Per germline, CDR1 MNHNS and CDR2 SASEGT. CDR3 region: CASTRGGVEDTQYF. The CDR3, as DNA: TGTGCCAGCACCCGGGGAGGGGTGGAAGATACGCAGTATTTT.

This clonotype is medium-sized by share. The CDR3 region is CASSLAALGLAGGSETQYF. For the CDR3, the DNA is TGCGCCAGCAGCTTGGCGGCCCTGGGACTAGCGGGGGGGTCAGAGACCCAGTACTTC. The J gene is TRBJ2-5, the V gene TRBV5-1; 16 bases are a match to TRBD2. V lost 0 bases to trimming and J lost 4 bases; unmatched junction nucleotides: 9. The V gene's germline CDR1 is SGHRS and CDR2 YFSETQ. The length of the CDR3 is 19 residues.